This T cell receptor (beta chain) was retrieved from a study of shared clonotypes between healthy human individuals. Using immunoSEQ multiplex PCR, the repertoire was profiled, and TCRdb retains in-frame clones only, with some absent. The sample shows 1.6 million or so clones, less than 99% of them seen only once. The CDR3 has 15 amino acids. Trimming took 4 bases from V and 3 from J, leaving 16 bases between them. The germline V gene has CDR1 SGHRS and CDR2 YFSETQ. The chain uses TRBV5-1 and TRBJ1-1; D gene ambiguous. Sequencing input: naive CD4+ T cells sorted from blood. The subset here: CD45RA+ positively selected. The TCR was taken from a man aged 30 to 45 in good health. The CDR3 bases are TGCGCCAGCAGCCCGGGGTTCCTTCGGGACACTGAAGCTTTCTTT. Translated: CASSPGFLRDTEAFF.